Below are 13 T cell receptor beta chains sequenced from a single sample in a study of blood T cell repertoires in COVID-19. Profiled with immunoSEQ multiplex PCR; TCRdb holds only in-frame clones, not every one. This sample carries some 200,000 clones, 85% to 90% of them seen once, and the ten largest clones take approximately 3.3%. The sequencing input was PBMCs or T cells enriched from blood (not recorded which). Receptors were obtained from a woman between 45 and 65 years old in a cohort exposed to, infected with or recovered from COVID-19 (not recorded which).

V and J are TRBV9 and TRBJ2-5, with D uncertain. From germline, CDR1 is SGDLS and CDR2 YYNGEE. V was clipped by 4 bases and J by 5 bases, with 12 bases between them. The CDR3 contains 13 residues. In DNA, the CDR3 is TGTGCCAGCAGCCCAGATTGGTGGGAGACCCAGTACTTC. Protein product: CASSPDWWETQYF. Together with reference TRBV9 and TRBJ2-5, the CDR3 gives the full variable domain: DSGVTQTPKHLITATGQRVTLRCSPRSGDLSVYWYQQSLDQGLQFLIQYYNGEERAKGNILERFSAQQFPDLHSELNLSSLELGDSALYFCASSPDWWETQYFGPGTRLLVL.

The chain uses TRBV10-2 and TRBJ2-1; 8 bases match TRBD2. Trimming removed 6 bases from V and 6 bases from J; junction bases left unmatched: 4. CDR1 WSHSY and CDR2 SAAADI come from the germline V gene. This CDR3 is built from 13 residues. The CDR3 here is CASSQGLVNEQFF. CDR3 nucleotide sequence: TGCGCCAGCAGCCAGGGACTAGTCAATGAGCAGTTCTTC.

This rearrangement joins TRBV7-3 to TRBJ2-5; 9 positions match TRBD2. J was trimmed by 2 bases and V by 2 bases; bases with no gene match: 6. In germline, CDR1 is SGHTA, CDR2 FQGTGA. The CDR3 is 16 residues long. The CDR3 DNA reads as TGTGCCAGCAGCTTACTAGCGGGGATGGGGCAAGAGACCCAGTACTTC. Its protein is CASSLLAGMGQETQYF.

The chain is built from TRBV7-9 and TRBJ1-1; weak D call: TRBD1 (5 bases). Germline CDR1 and CDR2: SEHNR and FQNEAQ (reference sequence). V lost 2 bases and J lost 3, with 10 bases in between. The CDR3 contains 14 residues. The CDR3 nucleotides are TGTGCCAGCAGCTTATCAGGGTCTCACACTGAAGCTTTCTTT. Residues: CASSLSGSHTEAFF.

The chain recombines TRBV15 with TRBJ1-3; D is perhaps TRBD1 (6 bases). V lost 5 bases to trimming and J lost 3 bases, with 29 bases between them. The germline V gene has CDR1 LNHNV and CDR2 YYDKDF (reference sequence). The CDR3 has 20 amino acids. The CDR3, as DNA: TGTGCCACCAGCGGACTGCTCGGACAGTTCGACGAGGCTGGTGGAAACACCATATATTTT. Protein product: CATSGLLGQFDEAGGNTIYF.

In this sample, this clone turned up once. The chain joins TRBV6-6 to TRBJ1-4; 8 nucleotides line up with TRBD1. CDR3 length equals 14 residues. The germline CDR1 and CDR2 sequences are MNHNY and SVGAGI (reference sequence). V trimming: 2 bases; J trimming: 7 bases; junction bases outside the gene matches: 3. The CDR3 nucleotides read TGTGCCAGCAGTTACGGACAGGGTGGTGAAAAACTGTTTTTT. Translating it yields CASSYGQGGEKLFF.

This clone was detected only a few times. V usage is TRBV19 and J usage is TRBJ1-2; TRBD1 agrees at 12 bases. V lost 7 bases, J lost 4 bases, and 4 bases stayed unmatched. CDR1 LNHDA and CDR2 SQIVND come from the germline V gene (reference sequence). The CDR3 consists of 14 residues. This CDR3 reads CASTPGQGAYGYTF. In DNA, the CDR3 is TGTGCCAGTACTCCGGGACAGGGGGCCTATGGCTACACCTTC.

CDR3 coding DNA: TGTGCCAGCAGCGTTGGGACAGTTAACTATGGCTACACCTTC. This translates into CASSVGTVNYGYTF. The V gene is TRBV9, the J gene TRBJ1-2, with TRBD1 matching over 7 bases. The germline gives CDR1 SGDLS, CDR2 YYNGEE. V lost 2 bases, J lost 1 base, and 2 bases stayed unmatched. The CDR3 has 14 residues.

The chain recombines TRBV9 with TRBJ2-2; no reliable D call. Deletions cut 7 bases from V and 2 bases from J, with 12 bases between. CDR1 is SGDLS and CDR2 is YYNGEE in the germline V gene. The length of the CDR3 is 14 residues. The CDR3 DNA is TGTGCCAGCGGCAATACCCAAAACACCGGGGAGCTGTTTTTT. It encodes CASGNTQNTGELFF.

The table lists this clone with a count of one. The genes are TRBV2 and TRBJ2-3; no clear D gene. Germline V gives CDR1 SNHLY, CDR2 FYNNEI. V gave up 3 bases and J gave up 5 bases, with 9 bases separating them. The CDR3 is 13 amino acids. CDR3 loop: CASSETFEDTQYF. For the CDR3, the DNA is TGTGCCAGCAGTGAGACTTTTGAAGATACGCAGTATTTT.

The CDR3 sequence is CASSLSQDNEQFF. Written as DNA, the CDR3 is TGTGCCAGCAGCTTATCTCAGGACAATGAGCAGTTCTTC. V gene TRBV7-3 combines with J gene TRBJ2-1, with unresolved D. V was pared by 2 bases and J by 5 bases, with 7 bases between. This CDR3 spans 13 amino acids. Germline assignment: CDR1 SGHTA and CDR2 FQGTGA.

The V and J genes are TRBV10-2 and TRBJ2-2; no reliable D call. The germline gives CDR1 WSHSY, CDR2 SAAADI. The CDR3 has 14 residues. Trimming cost V 7 bases and J 5 bases, with 14 bases left between them. CDR3 residues: CASTSNALTGELFF. The CDR3 region has the DNA TGCGCCAGCACTTCGAACGCGTTGACCGGGGAGCTGTTTTTT.

This sequence joins TRBV7-8 and TRBJ2-7; 9 bases agree with TRBD2. Germline loops: CDR1 SGHVS, CDR2 FQNEAQ. Unmatched junction bases numbered 14, after V lost 8 bases and J lost 0 bases. The CDR3 covers 17 residues. CDR3: CASGRRGGPGSSYEQYF. The CDR3 region has the DNA TGTGCCAGCGGTAGGCGGGGGGGACCGGGGAGCTCCTACGAGCAGTACTTC.